These 21 T cell receptor beta chains were all obtained from the same sample, sequenced in a study of early T cells in non-severe SARS-CoV-2 infection. Using its own MiXCR run on the 5' RACE reads, TCRdb lists one record per CDR3 protein. The sample lists tens of thousands of distinct CDR3 sequences; 5% to 6.5% were seen once. Source: whole blood, taken at baseline. These receptor sequences come from an adult who was a healthcare worker with PCR-confirmed SARS-CoV-2 infection or an uninfected control (not recorded which).

This clonotype was seen many times. The chain uses TRBV12-3 or TRBV12-4 and TRBJ2-1, with D possibly matching TRBD1 (5 bases). V gave up 4 bases and J gave up 3 bases, with 19 bases separating them. CDR3 length equals 17 residues. For the CDR3, the DNA is TGTGCCAGCAGTTCTCGCACAGGAACCGGACGCTACAATGAGCAGTTCTTC. It codes for CASSSRTGTGRYNEQFF.

This clonotype was recorded at least ten times. This CDR3 reads CSANSWREDSYEQYF. In nucleotides, the CDR3 is TGCAGTGCTAATAGTTGGCGGGAGGACTCCTACGAGCAGTACTTC. The chain has TRBV20-1 and TRBJ2-7; 8 bases fit TRBD2. J lost 0 bases, V lost 4 bases, and 8 bases had no gene match. Germline V gene lookup returns CDR1 DFQATT and CDR2 SNEGSKA (reference sequence). The CDR3 spans 15 residues.

The V call is TRBV6-5, the J call TRBJ2-7; no reliable D call. Per the germline V gene, CDR1 is MNHEY and CDR2 is SVGAGI. Trimming took 2 bases from V and 6 from J, leaving 14 bases between them. The CDR3 spans 14 residues. The CDR3 region is CASSYRVAVGEQYF. The CDR3 DNA is TGTGCCAGCAGTTACAGGGTCGCGGTAGGCGAGCAGTACTTC.

This clonotype was picked up many times. This chain links TRBV5-1 with TRBJ1-2; weak D call: TRBD1 (6 bases). V was trimmed by 2 bases and J by 5 bases, leaving 13 bases between them. The CDR3 totals 14 residues. Per the germline V gene, CDR1 is SGHRS and CDR2 is YFSETQ. The CDR3 nucleotides are TGCGCCAGCAGCTTAGGGACACACAATTATGGCTACACCTTC. This codes for CASSLGTHNYGYTF.

This clonotype was found many times. V usage is TRBV5-5 and J usage is TRBJ2-7; D gene unclear. Trimming shortened V by 0 bases and J by 2 bases, and 9 bases separated the two germline ends. Germline values: CDR1 SGHKS, CDR2 YYEKEE (reference sequence). CDR3 length equals 14 residues. This CDR3 is CASSLDPGTYEQYF. The CDR3, as DNA: TGTGCCAGCAGCTTGGATCCGGGTACCTACGAGCAGTACTTC. The complete variable domain, with remaining parts taken from reference TRBV5-5 and TRBJ2-7, reads DAGVTQSPTHLIKTRGQQVTLRCSPISGHKSVSWYQQVLGQGPQFIFQYYEKEERGRGNFPDRFSARQFPNYSSELNVNALLLGDSALYLCASSLDPGTYEQYFGPGTRLTVT.

This clonotype was seen many times. The rearrangement uses TRBV7-9 and TRBJ2-5; D gene unclear. The CDR3 totals 14 residues. V gave up 1 base and J gave up 2 bases, with 8 bases separating them. Germline CDR1 is SEHNR and CDR2 is FQNEAQ (reference sequence). The CDR3 spells CASSLGASQETQYF. The CDR3 DNA is TGTGCCAGCAGCTTAGGAGCTAGTCAAGAGACCCAGTACTTC.

This clonotype was observed at least ten times. The chain has TRBV6-6 and TRBJ2-7; 12 bases are a match to TRBD2. The CDR3 has 15 amino acids. With V trimmed by 5 bases and J by 2 bases, 4 bases remained unmatched. Germline CDR1 MNHNY, CDR2 SVGAGI (reference sequence). CDR3 region: CASSSRLAGAYEQYF. CDR3 nucleotides: TGTGCCAGCAGTAGCCGACTAGCGGGAGCCTACGAGCAGTACTTC.

This clonotype counts as medium-sized. The V gene is TRBV6-6, the J gene TRBJ2-7; unclear D gene. V lost 0 bases, J lost 2 bases, and 8 bases lay in between. This CDR3 region has 14 residues. CDR1 MNHNY and CDR2 SVGAGI come from the germline V gene (reference sequence). The CDR3 protein is CASSYSDGAYEQYF. The CDR3 region has the DNA TGTGCCAGCAGTTACTCGGACGGAGCCTACGAGCAGTACTTC.

This clonotype showed up many times. V usage is TRBV6-2 or TRBV6-3 and J usage is TRBJ2-1; no clear D. CDR3 length: 11 amino acids. The V gene's germline CDR1 is MNHEY and CDR2 SVGEGT. V lost 5 bases, J lost 3 bases, and 2 bases lay in between. The CDR3 DNA reads TGTGCCAGCAGTCTCTACAATGAGCAGTTCTTC. Its protein product is CASSLYNEQFF.

This clonotype was detected many times. J is TRBJ1-5 and V is TRBV20-1; no firm D call. CDR1 is DFQATT and CDR2 is SNEGSKA in the germline V gene (reference sequence). V lost 4 bases, J lost 4 bases, and 8 bases lay in between. CDR3 length equals 12 residues. The chain's CDR3 is CSANWGNQPQHF. The CDR3 DNA sequence: TGCAGTGCTAACTGGGGTAATCAGCCCCAGCATTTT.

The gene calls are TRBV3-1 and TRBJ1-6, with D perhaps matching TRBD1 (5 bases). Germline V gene lookup returns CDR1 LGHDT and CDR2 YNNKEL (reference sequence). This CDR3 spans 14 amino acids. Trimming cost V 7 bases and J 5 bases, with 12 bases left between them. CDR3: CASTGIGDNSPLHF. The CDR3 DNA reads as TGTGCCAGCACAGGGATCGGAGATAATTCACCCCTCCACTTT.

This clonotype was detected ten times or more. The genes are TRBV7-9 and TRBJ1-5; TRBD1 is a possible D gene (5 bases). Trimming took 2 bases from V and 2 from J, leaving 10 bases between them. This CDR3 region has 15 residues. Germline V lookup: CDR1 SEHNR, CDR2 FQNEAQ (reference sequence). DNA for the CDR3: TGTGCCAGCAGCTTATCGGGGGGTGGCAATCAGCCCCAGCATTTT. As protein: CASSLSGGGNQPQHF.

The sample holds a few counts of this clonotype. The V gene is TRBV5-1, the J gene TRBJ2-7, with D perhaps matching TRBD2 (7 bases). This CDR3 is 17 amino acids long. CDR1 and CDR2 from the germline V gene are SGHRS and YFSETQ. V was clipped by 2 bases and J by 3 bases, with 21 bases between them. CDR3 amino acids: CASSFGTGSGTNYEQYF. The CDR3 nucleotides are TGCGCCAGCAGCTTCGGAACAGGGAGCGGGACTAACTACGAGCAGTACTTC.

The chain joins TRBV4-1 to TRBJ2-4; D not certain. There are 17 residues in the CDR3. V lost 0 bases, J lost 0 bases, and 12 bases lay in between. The germline V gene encodes CDR1 MGHRA and CDR2 YSYEKL. In DNA form, the CDR3 reads TGCGCCAGCAGCCAAGATCACGAAGCCCTAGCCAAAAACATTCAGTACTTC. This encodes CASSQDHEALAKNIQYF.

The table lists this clonotype with many counts. The chain joins TRBV7-7 to TRBJ2-3; TRBD2 matches at 11 bases. The CDR3 is 17 amino acids. V was clipped by 5 bases and J by 0 bases; unmatched bases: 7. Germline CDR1 SSHAT, CDR2 FNYEAQ (reference sequence). The CDR3 DNA reads TGTGCCAGCAGCCGACTAGCGGGGCCGGGTAGCACAGATACGCAGTATTTT. It yields the protein CASSRLAGPGSTDTQYF.

This clonotype has more than one count but fewer than ten. This chain joins TRBV18 and TRBJ1-6; D is undetermined. Germline V CDR1 and CDR2: KGHSH, LQKENI. This CDR3 is built from 12 residues. V gave up 3 bases and J gave up 9 bases, with 6 bases separating them. The CDR3 nucleotides are TGTGCCAGCTCACCCGGGCGTTCACCCCTCCACTTT. This gives the protein CASSPGRSPLHF. The variable domain in full, with the rest retrieved from reference TRBV18 and TRBJ1-6, is NAGVMQNPRHLVRRRGQEARLRCSPMKGHSHVYWYRQLPEEGLKFMVYLQKENIIDESGMPKERFSAEFPKEGPSILRIQQVVRGDSAAYFCASSPGRSPLHFGNGTRLTVT.

J is TRBJ1-5 and V is TRBV28; 7 bases are shared with TRBD1. CDR1 is MDHEN and CDR2 is SYDVKM in the germline V gene. There are 14 residues in the CDR3. The trim removed 6 bases at V and 5 bases at J, leaving 7 bases unmatched. The CDR3 DNA is TGTGCCAGCAGGGAGACAGGGCCCCATCAGCCCCAGCATTTT. This codes for CASRETGPHQPQHF. The full variable domain, completed using reference TRBV28 and TRBJ1-5, is DVKVTQSSRYLVKRTGEKVFLECVQDMDHENMFWYRQDPGLGLRLIYFSYDVKMKEKGDIPEGYSVSREKKERFSLILESASTNQTSMYLCASRETGPHQPQHFGDGTRLSIL.

This clonotype was recorded many times. The chain uses TRBV6-2 or TRBV6-3 and TRBJ1-1; D perhaps matches TRBD1 (6 bases). Trimming cost V 4 bases and J 1 base, with 10 bases left between them. This CDR3 spans 14 amino acids. CDR1 is MNHEY and CDR2 is SVGEGT in the germline V gene. CDR3 DNA sequence: TGTGCCAGCAGTTGGGACACGACGAACACTGAAGCTTTCTTT. It codes for CASSWDTTNTEAFF.

Many counts were recorded for this clonotype. The chain has TRBV19 and TRBJ2-7; D is tentatively TRBD1 or TRBD2 (5 bases each). In germline, CDR1 is LNHDA, CDR2 SQIVND (reference sequence). The CDR3 contains 15 residues. Trimming shortened V by 2 bases and J by 2 bases, and 13 bases separated the two germline ends. The CDR3 is CASSIWPGATYEQYF. The CDR3 DNA reads TGTGCCAGTAGTATATGGCCCGGGGCGACCTACGAGCAGTACTTC.

This clonotype was detected many times. This rearrangement joins TRBV4-1 to TRBJ1-1; tentatively, D is TRBD1 (6 bases). The germline V and J ends were trimmed by 2 bases and 0 bases, with 13 bases remaining between them. The germline V gene encodes CDR1 MGHRA and CDR2 YSYEKL. The CDR3 covers 16 residues. CDR3 DNA sequence: TGCGCCAGCAGCCAATTAAGGACAGACTTGAACACTGAAGCTTTCTTT. It yields the protein CASSQLRTDLNTEAFF.

This chain joins TRBV19 and TRBJ2-4; a possible D gene is TRBD2 (5 bases). V was pared by 3 bases and J by 7 bases, with 7 bases between. The CDR3 consists of 12 residues. Germline V lookup: CDR1 LNHDA, CDR2 SQIVND (reference sequence). The CDR3: CASSMVANIQYF. CDR3 sequence (DNA): TGTGCCAGTAGTATGGTAGCGAACATTCAGTACTTC.